A selection of T cell receptor beta chains follows, all from one sample in a study of T-cell reconstitution after alpha-beta-depleted transplantation in children. TCRdb re-derived calls from the PCR reads in MiXCR, one entry per CDR3 protein. Of about 610,000 distinct CDR3 sequences listed, roughly a tenth are singletons. This specimen was PBMCs from the stem cell graft donor, taken from the stem cell graft. Receptors originate from a human donor who donated a stem cell graft to a child with acute myeloid leukemia. Both conserved end residues are part of each CDR3. D genes are given only for firm matches. A clone size is listed for some rows: how often the clone was seen (once, few, many), or a class if it is expanded.

j_call,v_call,clone_size,d_call,cdr3_aa,cdr3_nt
TRBJ2-3,TRBV7-2,many,NA,CASSLAGWTDTQYF,TGTGCCAGCAGCTTAGCGGGGTGGACAGATACGCAGTATTTT
TRBJ2-3,TRBV24-1,many,NA,CATGEDTDTQYF,TGTGCCACCGGGGAGGACACAGATACGCAGTATTTT
TRBJ2-1,TRBV9,NA,NA,CASSVDPLINEQFF,TGTGCCAGCAGCGTAGACCCCCTCATCAATGAGCAGTTCTTC
TRBJ2-7,TRBV29-1,few,NA,CSVEESLSYEQYF,TGCAGCGTTGAAGAAAGCCTATCCTACGAGCAGTACTTC
TRBJ2-1,TRBV20-1,few,TRBD2,CSARPLAGDRVLGYNEQFF,TGCAGTGCTAGACCTCTAGCGGGAGATCGGGTTTTGGGGTACAATGAGCAGTTCTTC
TRBJ2-2,TRBV11-3,few,NA,CASSLETQGYGELFF,TGTGCCAGCAGCTTAGAAACCCAGGGCTACGGGGAGCTGTTTTTT
TRBJ2-3,TRBV12-3/TRBV12-4,NA,NA,CASSLLRRPDGADTQYF,NA
TRBJ2-3,TRBV20-1,NA,TRBD2,CSARIAGPRGVYTQYF,TGCAGTGCTAGAATAGCGGGACCTCGCGGTGTTTATACGCAGTATTTT
TRBJ2-7,TRBV20-1,few,NA,CSARRVAMDEQYF,TGCAGTGCTAGGAGAGTAGCGATGGACGAGCAGTACTTC
TRBJ2-1,TRBV30,NA,TRBD2,CACIPGLAGVEQFF,TGTGCCTGTATTCCGGGACTAGCGGGAGTGGAGCAGTTCTTC
TRBJ2-7,TRBV12-3/TRBV12-4,many,NA,CASSLYQLVVGEQYF,TGTGCCAGCAGTTTATACCAGCTAGTTGTCGGCGAGCAGTACTTC
TRBJ2-1,TRBV29-1,few,TRBD2,CSVEPLAGGYNEQFF,TGCAGCGTTGAGCCCTTAGCGGGAGGCTACAATGAGCAGTTCTTC
TRBJ2-1,TRBV20-1,many,NA,CSAPGRQYNEQFF,TGCAGTGCTCCTGGACGTCAGTACAATGAGCAGTTCTTC
TRBJ1-6,TRBV18,NA,NA,CASSPLDIGSPLHF,TGTGCCAGCTCACCACTGGACATTGGGTCACCCCTCCACTTT
TRBJ2-3,TRBV29-1,few,TRBD2,CSALRTSGRADTQYF,TGCAGCGCCCTCAGGACTAGCGGGAGGGCAGATACGCAGTATTTT
TRBJ2-1,TRBV5-6,NA,TRBD2,CASSGIGTSGLSYNEQFF,TGTGCCAGCAGCGGAATAGGGACTAGCGGGCTATCCTACAATGAGCAGTTCTTC
TRBJ2-1,TRBV10-3,many,TRBD2,CAIAYKLAEDTSYNEQFF,TGTGCCATCGCGTATAAACTAGCGGAGGATACGTCATACAATGAGCAGTTCTTC
TRBJ2-2,TRBV10-3,few,TRBD2,CAIKAGGNTGELFF,TGTGCCATCAAGGCGGGGGGAAACACCGGGGAGCTGTTTTTT
TRBJ1-1,TRBV4-2,many,NA,CASSPSRVENTEAFF,TGTGCCAGCAGCCCTTCCAGGGTCGAGAACACTGAAGCTTTCTTT
TRBJ2-1,TRBV20-1,NA,NA,CSARALRGPNEQFF,TGCAGTGCTAGAGCCCTTCGGGGACCCAATGAGCAGTTCTTC
TRBJ2-3,TRBV3-1,few,TRBD2,CASSLAGVGLRGTDTQYF,TGTGCCAGCAGTCTAGCGGGAGTCGGCTTGCGAGGCACAGATACGCAGTATTTT
TRBJ2-7,TRBV20-1,NA,TRBD2,CSARAHAGDTYEQYF,TGCAGTGCTAGAGCCCACGCGGGGGATACCTACGAGCAGTACTTC
TRBJ1-2,TRBV20-1,few,NA,CSARPNVLYGYTF,TGCAGTGCTAGGCCTAACGTTCTCTATGGCTACACCTTC
TRBJ1-5,TRBV6-2/TRBV6-3,many,TRBD1,CASSLNRGLGNQLQHF,TGTGCCAGCAGTTTAAACAGGGGGCTCGGGAATCAGCTCCAGCATTTT
TRBJ2-2,TRBV12-3/TRBV12-4,NA,TRBD2,CASRFAGLAANTGELFF,TGTGCCAGCAGGTTTGCCGGACTAGCGGCGAACACCGGGGAGCTGTTTTTT
TRBJ2-2,TRBV29-1,few,TRBD1,CSERDRVELFF,TGCAGCGAACGGGACAGGGTCGAGCTGTTTTTT
TRBJ2-1,TRBV29-1,few,TRBD2,CSVVASGLSSYNEQFF,TGCAGCGTTGTGGCTAGCGGGTTGAGCTCCTACAATGAGCAGTTCTTC
TRBJ2-7,TRBV20-1,many,NA,CSAPLVQEQYF,TGCAGTGCCCCACTTGTCCAAGAGCAGTACTTC
TRBJ1-1,TRBV29-1,NA,NA,CSVYNWLGTEAFF,TGCAGCGTATACAATTGGTTAGGCACTGAAGCTTTCTTT
TRBJ2-7,TRBV6-2/TRBV6-3,many,TRBD2,CASSPSGASSYEQYF,TGTGCCAGCAGTCCTAGCGGAGCGAGCTCCTACGAGCAGTACTTC
TRBJ1-3,TRBV25-1,many,NA,CASSGVLLGNTIYF,TGTGCCAGCAGCGGAGTCCTCCTCGGAAACACCATATATTTT
TRBJ1-3,TRBV30,few,NA,CAWRDRAGITGNTIYF,TGTGCCTGGAGGGACCGGGCGGGGATTACGGGAAACACCATATATTTT
TRBJ1-4,TRBV18,NA,NA,CASSPRAAGGEKLFF,TGTGCCAGCTCACCACGGGCGGCGGGCGGTGAAAAACTGTTTTTT
TRBJ1-1,TRBV29-1,NA,NA,CSVVGNRWSEAFF,TGCAGCGTTGTAGGGAATAGGTGGTCTGAAGCTTTCTTT
TRBJ2-7,TRBV20-1,many,NA,CSPRWRDRVSEQYF,TGCAGTCCTCGCTGGCGGGACCGGGTGAGCGAGCAGTACTTC
TRBJ2-5,TRBV7-2,many,NA,CASSPGTVRTQYF,TGTGCCAGCAGCCCCGGGACGGTTCGGACCCAGTACTTC
TRBJ1-5,TRBV10-3,NA,NA,CAISDRLLRTASNQPQHF,TGTGCCATCAGTGACCGACTTCTCCGGACAGCTAGCAATCAGCCCCAGCATTTT
TRBJ2-1,TRBV11-3,NA,NA,CASSFGTQSRGEQFF,TGTGCCAGCAGCTTTGGGACCCAGTCACGGGGAGAGCAGTTCTTC
TRBJ2-3,TRBV20-1,many,NA,CSASLIDTQYF,TGCAGTGCTAGTTTGATAGATACGCAGTATTTT
TRBJ1-1,TRBV6-6,few,NA,CASRPGTEAFF,TGTGCCAGCAGGCCGGGGACTGAAGCTTTCTTT
TRBJ2-1,TRBV5-1,many,NA,CASSLFQRAQNEQFF,TGCGCCAGCAGCTTGTTCCAGCGGGCTCAAAATGAGCAGTTCTTC